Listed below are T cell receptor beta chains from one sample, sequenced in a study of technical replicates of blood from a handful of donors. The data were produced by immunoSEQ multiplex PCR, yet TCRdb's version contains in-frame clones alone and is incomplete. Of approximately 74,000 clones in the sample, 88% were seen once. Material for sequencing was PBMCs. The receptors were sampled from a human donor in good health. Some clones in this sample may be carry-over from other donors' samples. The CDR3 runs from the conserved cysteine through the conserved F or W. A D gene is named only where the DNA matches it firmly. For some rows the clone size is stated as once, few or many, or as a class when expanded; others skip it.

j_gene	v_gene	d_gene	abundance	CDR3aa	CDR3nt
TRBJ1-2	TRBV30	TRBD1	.	CASEGGQGYGYTF	TGTGCCTCAGAAGGGGGACAGGGGTATGGCTACACCTTC
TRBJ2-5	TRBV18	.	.	CASSRLTGTLEKETQYF	TGTGCCAGCTCACGCCTGACCGGGACTCTAGAAAAAGAGACCCAGTACTTC
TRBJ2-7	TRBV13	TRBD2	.	CASSLRLAGGYEQYF	TGTGCCAGCAGCTTAAGACTAGCGGGGGGTTACGAGCAGTACTTC
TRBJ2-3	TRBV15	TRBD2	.	CATSRRTSGGALDTQYF	TGTGCCACCAGCCGACGGACTAGCGGGGGGGCTTTAGATACGCAGTATTTT
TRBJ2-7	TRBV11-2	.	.	CASRQSYEQYF	TGTGCCAGCCGACAGAGCTACGAGCAGTACTTC
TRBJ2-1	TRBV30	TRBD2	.	CAWSAGLAPFF	TGTGCCTGGAGCGCGGGACTAGCCCCGTTCTTC
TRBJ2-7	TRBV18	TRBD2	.	CASSAVAGGPNEQYF	TGTGCCAGCTCAGCTGTCGCGGGGGGGCCGAACGAGCAGTACTTC
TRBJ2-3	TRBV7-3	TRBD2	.	CASSSRGGRPDTQYF	TGTGCCAGCAGTAGTCGGGGGGGCCGGCCAGATACGCAGTATTTT
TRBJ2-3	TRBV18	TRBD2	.	CASSPPAGGADTQYF	TGTGCCAGCTCACCACCAGCGGGAGGGGCAGATACGCAGTATTTT
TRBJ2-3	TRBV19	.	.	CASSIDNLADTQYF	TGTGCCAGTAGTATAGACAACCTGGCCGATACGCAGTATTTT
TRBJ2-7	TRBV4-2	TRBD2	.	CASSQDGSGGAGSQREQYF	TGTGCCAGCAGCCAAGACGGTAGCGGGGGGGCCGGTTCTCAGCGCGAGCAGTACTTC
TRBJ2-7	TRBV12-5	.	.	CASGLVGVQLSYEQYF	TGTGCTAGTGGTTTGGTAGGAGTGCAGCTCTCCTACGAGCAGTACTTC
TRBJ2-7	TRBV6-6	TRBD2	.	CASTWDYDSYEQYF	TGTGCCAGCACCTGGGACTACGACTCCTACGAGCAGTACTTC
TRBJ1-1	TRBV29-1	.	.	CSVVTPGTEAFF	TGCAGCGTTGTTACCCCCGGCACTGAAGCTTTCTTT
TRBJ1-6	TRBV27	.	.	CASSFRGINSPLHF	TGTGCCAGCAGTTTTAGGGGGATCAATTCACCCCTCCACTTT
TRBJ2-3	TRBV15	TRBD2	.	CATSRDVTSGVSDTQYF	TGTGCCACCAGCAGAGATGTGACTAGCGGGGTTTCAGATACGCAGTATTTT
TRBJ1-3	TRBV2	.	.	CASSAGVGRRAVSGNTIYF	TGTGCCAGCAGTGCGGGGGTTGGGAGACGGGCAGTCTCTGGAAACACCATATATTTT
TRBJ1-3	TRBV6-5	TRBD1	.	CASRRDRGRGNTIYF	TGTGCCAGCAGGCGGGACAGGGGGCGCGGAAACACCATATATTTT
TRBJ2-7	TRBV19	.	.	CASSIGGSSYEQYF	TGTGCCAGTAGTATAGGTGGCTCCTCCTACGAGCAGTACTTC
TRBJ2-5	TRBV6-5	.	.	CASSYSSAEETQYF	TGTGCCAGCAGTTACTCGTCTGCGGAAGAGACCCAGTACTTC
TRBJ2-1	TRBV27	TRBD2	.	CASRSLAGGDEQFF	TGTGCCAGCAGATCCCTAGCGGGAGGGGATGAGCAGTTCTTC
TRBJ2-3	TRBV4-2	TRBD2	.	CASRLAGTTDTQYF	TGTGCCAGCCGACTAGCGGGGACCACAGATACGCAGTATTTT
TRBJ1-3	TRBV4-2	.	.	CASSQDGQGAGNTIYF	TGTGCCAGCAGCCAAGATGGGCAGGGTGCTGGAAACACCATATATTTT
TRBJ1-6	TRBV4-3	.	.	CASSQDRQGSSPLHF	TGCGCCAGCAGCCAAGATCGTCAGGGATCTTCACCCCTCCACTTT
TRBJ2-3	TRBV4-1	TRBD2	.	CASSLSAGGGTDTQYF	TGCGCCAGCAGCCTATCAGCGGGGGGGGGCACAGATACGCAGTATTTT
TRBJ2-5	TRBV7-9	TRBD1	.	CASSLGTGEKTQYF	TGTGCCAGCAGCTTAGGGACAGGGGAAAAGACCCAGTACTTC
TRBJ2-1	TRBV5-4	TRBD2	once	CASSWAGGSSYNEQFF	TGTGCCAGCAGCTGGGCGGGAGGGTCCTCCTACAATGAGCAGTTCTTC
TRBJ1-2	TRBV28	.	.	CASSSSWTVGYGYTF	TGTGCCAGCAGTTCCTCCTGGACAGTTGGGTATGGCTACACCTTC
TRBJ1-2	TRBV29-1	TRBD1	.	CSARTGDGYTF	TGCAGCGCTAGGACAGGGGATGGCTACACCTTC
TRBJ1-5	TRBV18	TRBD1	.	CASSPGQGAKKQPQHF	TGTGCCAGCTCACCGGGACAGGGGGCGAAAAAACAGCCCCAGCATTTT
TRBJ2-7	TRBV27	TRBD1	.	CASSFSGQGFYEQYF	TGTGCCAGCAGTTTCTCCGGACAGGGCTTTTACGAGCAGTACTTC
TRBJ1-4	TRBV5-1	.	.	CASSLDAQSGGEKLFF	TGCGCCAGCAGCTTGGACGCACAATCCGGGGGTGAAAAACTGTTTTTT
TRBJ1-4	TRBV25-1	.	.	CASSESPGLGEKLFF	TGTGCCAGCAGTGAATCCCCAGGGTTAGGTGAAAAACTGTTTTTT
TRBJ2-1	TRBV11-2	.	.	CASSSVGGNLRNEQFF	TGTGCCAGCAGCTCCGTGGGGGGAAACCTTCGCAATGAGCAGTTCTTC
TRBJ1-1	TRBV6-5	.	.	CASSVRPTGILEAFF	TGTGCCAGCAGTGTACGGCCAACAGGGATATTAGAAGCTTTCTTT
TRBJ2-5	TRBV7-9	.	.	CASSRGNRDQETQYF	TGTGCCAGCAGCCGCGGAAACAGGGACCAAGAGACCCAGTACTTC
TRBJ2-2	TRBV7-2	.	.	CASSLLPPDTGELFF	TGTGCCAGCAGCTTACTCCCCCCGGACACCGGGGAGCTGTTTTTT
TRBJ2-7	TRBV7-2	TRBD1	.	CASSPDRERTYEQYF	TGTGCCAGCAGCCCAGACAGGGAACGGACCTACGAGCAGTACTTC
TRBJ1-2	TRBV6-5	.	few	CASSSIIQNYGYTF	TGTGCCAGCAGTTCCATAATCCAGAACTATGGCTACACCTTC
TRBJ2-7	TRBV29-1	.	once	CSVEYAGTAGREQYF	TGCAGCGTTGAATACGCGGGGACCGCAGGGCGCGAGCAGTACTTC
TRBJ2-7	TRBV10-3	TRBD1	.	CAISRDSNEQYF	TGTGCCATCAGTCGGGACAGCAACGAGCAGTACTTC
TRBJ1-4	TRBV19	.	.	CASRTTGFVYEKLFF	TGTGCCAGTAGGACTACAGGGTTTGTTTATGAAAAACTGTTTTTT
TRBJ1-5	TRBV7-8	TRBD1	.	CASRIGGDRGHQPQHF	TGTGCCAGCAGAATAGGTGGGGACAGGGGTCATCAGCCCCAGCATTTT
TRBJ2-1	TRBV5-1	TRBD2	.	CASSLAGGGPLDEQFF	TGCGCCAGCAGCTTGGCCGGGGGAGGGCCATTAGATGAGCAGTTCTTC
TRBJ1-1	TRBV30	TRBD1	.	CAWSDDRATEAFF	TGTGCCTGGAGCGACGACAGGGCCACTGAAGCTTTCTTT
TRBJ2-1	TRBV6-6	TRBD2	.	CASSPLAGRSYNEQFF	TGTGCCAGCAGCCCCCTAGCGGGACGCTCCTACAATGAGCAGTTCTTC
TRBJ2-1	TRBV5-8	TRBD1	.	CASSGQGGNYNEQFF	TGTGCCAGCAGCGGACAGGGGGGTAACTACAATGAGCAGTTCTTC
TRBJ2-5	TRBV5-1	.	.	CASSLAGRGEETQYF	TGCGCCAGCAGCTTGGCCGGCAGGGGCGAGGAGACCCAGTACTTC
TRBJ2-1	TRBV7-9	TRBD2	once	CASSLASGSFRISYNEQFF	TGTGCCAGCAGCTTGGCTAGCGGGAGCTTCCGGATCTCCTACAATGAGCAGTTCTTC
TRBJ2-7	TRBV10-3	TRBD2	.	CAISDGSGRDEQYF	TGTGCCATCAGTGATGGTAGCGGGAGAGACGAGCAGTACTTC
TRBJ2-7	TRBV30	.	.	CAWSEGQNTKPYEQYF	TGTGCCTGGTCGGAGGGACAGAACACAAAACCCTACGAGCAGTACTTC
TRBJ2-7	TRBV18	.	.	CASSPYSTYEQYF	TGTGCCAGCTCACCGTACAGTACCTACGAGCAGTACTTC
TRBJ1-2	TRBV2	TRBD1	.	CASSPGQIRGYTF	TGTGCCAGCAGCCCGGGACAGATCCGTGGCTACACCTTC
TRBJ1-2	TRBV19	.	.	CASSIARVGESHGYTF	TGTGCCAGTAGTATAGCAAGAGTCGGTGAGAGCCATGGCTACACCTTC
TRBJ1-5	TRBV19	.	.	CASSRQVFNQPQHF	TGTGCCAGTAGTCGACAGGTCTTCAATCAGCCCCAGCATTTT
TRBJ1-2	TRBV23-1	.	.	CANLDYGYTF	TGCGCCAACCTAGACTATGGCTACACCTTC
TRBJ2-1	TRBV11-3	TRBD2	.	CASSPGGLGNNEQFF	TGTGCCAGCAGCCCCGGTGGACTAGGCAACAATGAGCAGTTCTTC
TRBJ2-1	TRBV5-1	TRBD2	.	CASTLDSGRVAQFF	TGCGCCAGCACCCTGGATAGCGGGAGGGTTGCGCAGTTCTTC
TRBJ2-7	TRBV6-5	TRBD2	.	CASSYVREGYEQYF	TGTGCCAGCAGTTACGTGCGGGAGGGATACGAGCAGTACTTC